Listed here are 21 T cell receptor beta chains from one sample, sequenced in a study of response to subunit inactivated influenza vaccine. One entry per CDR3 protein, called by TCRdb with MiXCR from the RT-PCR reads. Of hundreds of thousands of distinct CDR3 sequences detected, 12% appear once; the ten largest clones hold more than 8.5%. This sample comprised PBMCs from blood, obtained on the day of vaccination. Receptors originate from a man between 45 and 60 years old who received an inactivated influenza vaccine.

This clonotype was counted at least ten times. The rearrangement uses TRBV12-3 or TRBV12-4 and TRBJ2-3; no firm D call. Between the trimmed V and J ends, which lost 5 bases and 8 bases, there was a span of 8 bases. The CDR3 is 11 residues long. CDR3 amino acids: CASSGGGTQYF. In DNA, the CDR3 is TGTGCCAGCAGTGGCGGCGGTACGCAGTATTTT.

The CDR3 coding sequence is TGTGCCAGCAGCTTGATTTCGGGATTTAACTATGGCTACACCTTC. This sequence encodes CASSLISGFNYGYTF. This chain uses TRBV5-6 with TRBJ1-2; the D is unclear. The CDR3 spans 15 residues. Per the germline V gene, CDR1 is SGHDT and CDR2 is YYEEEE. V shed 1 base and J shed 1 base, with 11 bases lying between them.

This clonotype was picked up one time. The J gene is TRBJ1-5, the V gene TRBV28; D is ambiguous. V was trimmed by 3 bases and J by 1 base, leaving 7 bases between them. The CDR3 spans 14 residues. The germline V gene encodes CDR1 MDHEN and CDR2 SYDVKM. The CDR3 DNA follows: TGTGCCAGCAGTTTCCTGATCAGCAATCAGCCCCAGCATTTT. Translation: CASSFLISNQPQHF.

Here the CDR3 reads CASSFGLAGPGRSYNEQFF. The CDR3 DNA reads as TGCGCCAGCAGCTTCGGACTAGCGGGACCCGGGAGGTCCTACAATGAGCAGTTCTTC. The chain carries TRBV5-1 and TRBJ2-1; the match to TRBD2 covers 12 bases. The V gene end was trimmed by 2 bases and the J gene end by 1 base; junction bases not matched to a gene: 10. Germline V gene lookup returns CDR1 SGHRS and CDR2 YFSETQ. The CDR3 is 19 amino acids.

V usage is TRBV11-2 and J usage is TRBJ2-1; D remains ambiguous. Trimming removed 5 bases at V and 5 bases at J, with 10 bases between. This CDR3 is 13 amino acids long. The germline V gene encodes CDR1 SGHAT and CDR2 FQNNGV. In DNA, the CDR3 is TGTGCCAGCAGCCCCCAAATGAACAATGAGCAGTTCTTC. This codes for CASSPQMNNEQFF.

In regard to this clonotype: At one end the junction does not follow the germline gene, possibly because of a read error. The chain has TRBV20-1 and TRBJ2-1, with 7 bases fitting TRBD1. CDR3 length: 16 residues. The V gene's germline CDR1 is DFQATT and CDR2 SNEGSKA (reference sequence). CDR3 DNA sequence: TGCTGTGCTAGTGGTCCCGGGACAGAGAACTACAATGAGCAGTTCTTC. Translation: CCASGPGTENYNEQFF.

This clonotype has just a few counts. This chain joins TRBV20-1 and TRBJ2-2; 7 bases line up with TRBD2. The junction had 13 bases not matched to a gene; V was cut back by 5 bases and J by 7 bases. Germline V lookup: CDR1 DFQATT, CDR2 SNEGSKA (reference sequence). This CDR3 region has 15 residues. This CDR3 reads CSAGRLAYLSGELFF. The CDR3 bases are TGCAGTGCTGGCAGACTAGCTTACTTGAGCGGGGAGCTGTTTTTT.

Only a few counts were recorded for this clonotype. V usage is TRBV29-1 and J usage is TRBJ2-3, with D possibly TRBD2 on 5 matching bases. The germline V gene encodes CDR1 SQVTM and CDR2 ANQGSEA. The V end was cut by 2 bases, the J end by 3 bases, with 6 bases between. The CDR3 covers 12 residues. The CDR3 DNA reads as TGCAGCGTTGAACGACTAACAGATACGCAGTATTTT. This codes for CSVERLTDTQYF.

The V gene is TRBV4-2, the J gene TRBJ2-7, with D hard to call. CDR1 LGHNA and CDR2 YNFKEQ come from the germline V gene. This CDR3 region has 16 residues. V was pared by 0 bases and J by 1 base, with 13 bases between. CDR3 region: CASSQDWAFGSYEQYF. CDR3 DNA sequence: TGTGCCAGCAGCCAAGATTGGGCATTCGGGTCCTACGAGCAGTACTTC.

The chain employs TRBV2 and TRBJ2-1; 8 bases map to TRBD1. Germline CDR1 is SNHLY and CDR2 is FYNNEI. The CDR3 loop spans 16 amino acids. V lost 4 bases, J lost 0 bases, and 5 bases stayed unmatched. The CDR3 sequence is CASSVRDRSSYNEQFF. The CDR3 bases are TGTGCCAGCAGTGTCCGGGACAGGAGCTCCTACAATGAGCAGTTCTTC.

The chain combines TRBV9 with TRBJ2-1; D is unclear. The germline V gene has CDR1 SGDLS and CDR2 YYNGEE. V dropped 1 base and J dropped 7 bases, with 12 bases sitting between them. CDR3 length: 14 residues. DNA of the CDR3: TGTGCCAGCAGCGTAAGTCTGGCTTGGAATGAGCAGTTCTTC. Protein: CASSVSLAWNEQFF.

The chain has TRBV20-1 and TRBJ2-1; unclear D gene. The germline CDR1 and CDR2 sequences are DFQATT and SNEGSKA (reference sequence). Trimming took off 5 bases at V and 6 bases at J, with 20 bases between the two ends. This CDR3 is built from 15 residues. This chain's CDR3 is CSAPVPGMRRNEQFF. The CDR3 region has the DNA TGCAGTGCTCCTGTCCCCGGTATGCGACGCAATGAGCAGTTCTTC.

This chain uses TRBV15 with TRBJ2-2, with unresolved D. V gave up 5 bases and J gave up 2 bases, with 12 bases separating them. CDR1 and CDR2 (germline): LNHNV, YYDKDF (reference sequence). The CDR3 consists of 15 residues. CDR3 region: CATSPRQVNTGELFF. DNA for the CDR3: TGTGCCACCAGCCCGCGTCAGGTTAACACCGGGGAGCTGTTTTTT.

J is TRBJ2-3 and V is TRBV27; 11 bases agree with TRBD2. CDR3 length: 16 residues. The junction had 10 bases not matched to a gene; V was cut back by 8 bases and J by 3 bases. Germline-derived CDR1 and CDR2 are MNHEY and SMNVEV (reference sequence). CDR3 nucleotides: TGTGCCAGCGCTGGAGTAGCGGGGGGGCGGACAGATACGCAGTATTTT. It specifies CASAGVAGGRTDTQYF.

This clonotype was found a few times. The chain is built from TRBV2 and TRBJ1-5; 8 nucleotides line up with TRBD1. The V gene's germline CDR1 is SNHLY and CDR2 FYNNEI. V lost 2 bases and J lost 5; bases outside the gene matches: 2. The CDR3 runs 14 residues. This CDR3 reads CASSETGGYQPQHF. In DNA form, the CDR3 reads TGTGCCAGCAGTGAAACAGGGGGGTATCAGCCCCAGCATTTT. Based on the CDR3 plus reference TRBV2 and TRBJ1-5, the full variable domain is EPEVTQTPSHQVTQMGQEVILRCVPISNHLYFYWYRQILGQKVEFLVSFYNNEISEKSEIFDDQFSVERPDGSNFTLKIRSTKLEDSAMYFCASSETGGYQPQHFGDGTRLSIL.

This clonotype has a handful of counts. V gene TRBV5-6 combines with J gene TRBJ2-1; D gene ambiguous. The CDR3 has 16 amino acids. CDR1 and CDR2 (germline): SGHDT, YYEEEE. V was shortened by 3 bases and J by 2 bases, with 15 bases between the two germline ends. The CDR3 here is CASSSPGTEAYNEQFF. CDR3 coding DNA: TGTGCCAGCAGCTCCCCAGGTACTGAGGCCTACAATGAGCAGTTCTTC.

This clonotype has at least ten counts. The chain uses TRBV7-7 and TRBJ2-1; 7 nucleotides match TRBD2. The V and J ends lost 1 base and 7 bases, in that order; junction bases with no gene match: 4. Germline V gene sequence: CDR1 SSHAT, CDR2 FNYEAQ (reference sequence). The CDR3 runs to 14 residues. CDR3 coding DNA: TGTGCCAGCAGCTTAGGCATCGGGGGGAATGAGCAGTTCTTC. It translates to CASSLGIGGNEQFF.

The rearrangement uses TRBV7-8 and TRBJ2-5; maybe TRBD2 (7 bases). Trimming removed 3 bases from V and 5 bases from J, with 16 bases in between. CDR1 SGHVS and CDR2 FQNEAQ come from the germline V gene. CDR3 size: 15 residues. The CDR3 reads CASSFRRGGAETQYF. CDR3 sequence (DNA): TGTGCCAGCAGCTTCAGAAGGGGGGGCGCGGAGACCCAGTACTTC.

This clonotype was seen ten or more times. The chain combines TRBV5-6 with TRBJ2-1; 11 positions agree with TRBD2. Per the germline V gene, CDR1 is SGHDT and CDR2 is YYEEEE. CDR3 length: 15 amino acids. Losses at the gene ends were 6 bases for V and 2 bases for J; bases not matched to a gene: 4. The CDR3 DNA reads as TGTGCCAGCACGCTAGCGGGGGGTACCTACAATGAGCAGTTCTTC. Residues: CASTLAGGTYNEQFF. The whole variable domain, remainder taken from reference TRBV5-6 and TRBJ2-1, is DAGVTQSPTHLIKTRGQQVTLRCSPKSGHDTVSWYQQALGQGPQFIFQYYEEEERQRGNFPDRFSGHQFPNYSSELNVNALLLGDSALYLCASTLAGGTYNEQFFGPGTRLTVL.

This clonotype was detected a few times. V usage is TRBV6-1 and J usage is TRBJ1-3; D call uncertain. Germline values: CDR1 MNHNS, CDR2 SASEGT. The CDR3 sequence is 14 residues long. V was clipped by 6 bases and J by 4 bases, with 13 bases between them. In DNA, the CDR3 is TGTGCCAGCAGCTCCGGAATTACGGGAAACACCATATATTTT. Translating gives CASSSGITGNTIYF.

The chain links TRBV20-1 to TRBJ1-1; no clear D gene. Trimming left V 1 base short and J 0 bases short, with 9 bases between. The CDR3 extends over 14 amino acids. Germline V gives CDR1 DFQATT, CDR2 SNEGSKA (reference sequence). For the CDR3, the DNA is TGCAGTGCTAGAGTCGGCTCCTTGAACACTGAAGCTTTCTTT. Amino acid sequence: CSARVGSLNTEAFF.